The clone carrying this T cell receptor (beta chain) was seen repeatedly, ten times or more. The sample belongs to a study of patients and donors after allogeneic stem cell transplantation. Trimming took 5 bases from V and 5 from J, leaving 18 bases between them. CDR3 length equals 15 residues. TCRdb reprocessed the RT-PCR reads via MiXCR and lists one record per CDR3 protein. Of roughly 230,000 distinct CDR3 sequences listed, less than 15% are singletons. The chain has TRBV12-3 or TRBV12-4 and TRBJ1-1; no reliable D call. The sequenced sample consisted of blood, either unsorted or a sorted T cell fraction (not recorded which). The receptor's source is a human donor who was either an allogeneic HSCT recipient or a stem cell or donor lymphocyte infusion donor (not recorded which). It is not recorded whose cells these are; they may come from a transplant donor. The DNA for the CDR3 is TGTGCCAGCAGTCTCTCCCTGGGAGGGAGTACTGAAGCTTTCTTT. It encodes CASSLSLGGSTEAFF.